This T cell receptor beta chain was captured in a study of blood T cell repertoires in COVID-19 (dated by TCRdb to 2019 to 2021). Notes on the research overall: Collaborator samples came from the United States, Italy and Spain and covered acute and convalescent phases of COVID-19. The prospective study material was composed of cDNA or gDNA derived from T cells, B-cell-depleted T cells, or PBMCs. Subjects who had been exposed to COVID-19, were actively infected with it, or had recovered from it provided the deeply sampled blood TCRbeta repertoires that made up the dataset. The repertoires were made available in a free public database intended to serve as a resource for research on the immune response to SARS-CoV-2. Samples were obtained from the ongoing ImmuneRACE study (first 160 participants) and from over a thousand subjects provided by 6 global collaborators. A de-identified subject ID, COVID-19 status, age in years and sex were almost always included in the sample metadata. Where HLA class I and class II types were available, the types were taken from metadata supplied by the sample provider, not from assay-based typing. Study-wide conclusions, independent of this receptor: The quantity of clinical and demographic metadata differed by source and by participant and was supplied without curation.

TCRbeta CDR3 regions were amplified from genomic DNA using the immunoSEQ Assay, a bias-controlled multiplex PCR. As for how the authors treated the data: The number of nucleated cells in each sample was estimated from the amplification of reference gene primers within the assay. Sequence reads were collapsed and filtered to measure the absolute abundance of every unique TCRbeta CDR3 rearrangement. Productive Simpson clonality was computed per sample as the square root of Simpson's diversity index over productive rearrangements. TCRdb re-hosts the immuneACCESS table, in-frame sequences only. Its copies lack some clones; in the studies checked, an unresolved V gene accounts for under half of them, and the cause for the rest is not known. V and J calls and clone size are given by that table; D and trimming were obtained from the DNA. Across this sample there are 200,000 to 250,000 clones, with around 87% seen only once. The leading ten clones occupy about a tenth of the sample.

One collaborating source in Seattle enrolled patients while the patients were actively infected and followed the patients over time throughout the course of disease. Whole blood was collected in K2EDTA tubes by collaborating institutions according to the institutions' own protocols. Collaborator samples were shipped for TCRbeta analysis as frozen whole blood, isolated PBMCs, or DNA extracted from either sample type. A word on this clone: This receptor's antigen is unknown. It has no much larger one-base neighbor in the sample; base qualities were not kept.

V lost 8 bases and J lost 10 bases; the stretch between them is 12 bases long. According to the germline V gene, CDR1 reads SGHTA and CDR2 reads FQGNSA. Reading from cysteine to phenylalanine, the CDR3 counts 11 amino acids. CDR3 DNA only is kept here, 33 bases in frame from base 1. Sequenced: peripheral blood. The V gene is TRBV7-2 and the J gene is TRBJ2-1; TRBD2 is perhaps the D gene, given 6 matching bases. The clonotype was recovered from a woman between 45 and 60 years old with COVID-19, enrolled during active disease. In nucleotides, the sequence is TGTGCCAGCGGCTGGGGGGTCGAGCAGTTCTTC. This sequence encodes CASGWGVEQFF.